These 15 T cell receptor beta chains originate from one sample sequenced in a study of graft-versus-host responses after intestinal transplantation. The antigens of these receptors remain unknown. Data came from immunoSEQ multiplex PCR; TCRdb stores just in-frame clones and leaves some out. The sample has about 86,000 clones, roughly 90% seen once. This specimen was unstimulated CD4+ T cells sorted from spleen or lymph node cells, taken before transplant. All receptors derive from a human donor who was the organ donor for an intestinal transplant.

The rearrangement uses TRBV1 and TRBJ2-2; the table names TRBD2, a call not compared with the DNA. TRBV1 is noted as a pseudogene. The CDR3 spans 16 residues. CDR3: CTSSQEAGPNTGELFF. The CDR3 region has the DNA TGCACCAGCAGCCAAGAAGCGGGGCCGAACACCGGGGAGCTGTTTTTT.

This clone was picked up a small number of times. The CDR3 region has the DNA TGCGCCAGCAGCTTGGGAGAGGCCGAGCAGTACTTC. Translation: CASSLGEAEQYF. This chain connects TRBV5-1 to TRBJ2-7; no firm D call. The CDR3 extends over 12 amino acids. Trimming took off 0 bases at V and 6 bases at J, with 7 bases between the two ends. Germline V gene lookup returns CDR1 SGHRS and CDR2 YFSETQ. Full variable domain (missing parts from reference TRBV5-1 and TRBJ2-7): KAGVTQTPRYLIKTRGQQVTLSCSPISGHRSVSWYQQTPGQGLQFLFEYFSETQRNKGNFPGRFSGRQFSNSRSEMNVSTLELGDSALYLCASSLGEAEQYFGPGTRLTVT.

This clone has just a few counts. The V gene is TRBV6-6, the J gene TRBJ1-3; 7 positions agree with TRBD1. The germline CDR1 and CDR2 sequences are MNHNY and SVGAGI (reference sequence). Trimming at V came to 6 bases and at J to 2 bases, leaving 1 base not matched to a gene. The CDR3 loop spans 13 amino acids. Written as DNA, the CDR3 is TGTGCCAGCAGGACAGGGACTGGAAACACCATATATTTT. Translation gives CASRTGTGNTIYF.

The chain joins TRBV7-2 to TRBJ2-7, with TRBD2 matching 12 bases. Trimming took 3 bases from V and 2 from J; bases not matched to a gene: 5. The CDR3 covers 16 residues. CDR1 SGHTA and CDR2 FQGNSA come from the germline V gene. The CDR3 coding sequence is TGTGCCAGCAGCTTTGGTCTAGCGGGAGGGCCCTACGAGCAGTACTTC. Protein product: CASSFGLAGGPYEQYF.

The chain carries TRBV27 and TRBJ1-2; 7 positions agree with TRBD1. This CDR3 contains 16 residues. Germline V lookup: CDR1 MNHEY, CDR2 SMNVEV (reference sequence). V shed 2 bases and J 7 bases; nucleotides not matched to a gene: 13. The DNA of the CDR3 is TGTGCCAGCAGTTTAATCGGAACAGGGACAGTGGGTGGCTACACCTTC. Its protein is CASSLIGTGTVGGYTF.

The chain has TRBV11-3 and TRBJ2-7; D is possibly TRBD1 (7 bases). This CDR3 is built from 16 residues. V lost 4 bases and J 7 bases, leaving 23 bases between the germline ends. Germline V gene lookup returns CDR1 SGHNT and CDR2 YENEEA. The CDR3 spells CASSWGTVRARGEQYF. DNA of the CDR3: TGTGCCAGCAGCTGGGGGACAGTAAGGGCCCGGGGGGAGCAGTACTTC. The entire variable domain, with the rest obtained from reference TRBV11-3 and TRBJ2-7, is as follows: EAGVVQSPRYKIIEKKQPVAFWCNPISGHNTLYWYLQNLGQGPELLIRYENEEAVDDSQLPKDRFSAERLKGVDSTLKIQPAELGDSAVYLCASSWGTVRARGEQYFGPGTRLTVT.

The rearrangement uses TRBV15 and TRBJ2-2, with D perhaps matching TRBD2 (5 bases). V was trimmed by 3 bases and J by 0 bases, leaving 8 bases between them. Germline lookup yields CDR1 LNHNV and CDR2 YYDKDF (reference sequence). This CDR3 has 15 amino acids. The CDR3 loop is CATSSYGTNTGELFF. The CDR3 nucleotides read TGTGCCACCAGCAGTTACGGGACGAACACCGGGGAGCTGTTTTTT.

This chain connects TRBV5-1 to TRBJ2-5, with 7 bases identical to TRBD1. The V gene's germline CDR1 is SGHRS and CDR2 YFSETQ. This CDR3 is built from 15 residues. The V gene end was trimmed by 0 bases and the J gene end by 2 bases; junction bases not matched to a gene: 4. DNA for the CDR3: TGCGCCAGCAGCTTGGTGGGACAGTCTCAAGAGACCCAGTACTTC. Its protein product is CASSLVGQSQETQYF.

This chain links TRBV7-3 with TRBJ2-6; 7 nucleotides match TRBD1. Looked up from germline, CDR1 is SGHTA and CDR2 is FQGTGA. Trimming took 3 bases from V and 0 from J; bases not matched to a gene: 14. The CDR3 contains 20 residues. CDR3 amino acids: CASSFPQWDSKVSGANVLTF. The DNA of the CDR3 is TGTGCCAGCAGCTTCCCCCAGTGGGACAGTAAAGTCTCTGGGGCCAACGTCCTGACTTTC.

In nucleotides, the CDR3 is TGTGCCAGCAGCTATAGGACTAGCGGGATTAGGGTGTACGAGCAGTACTTC. Its translation is CASSYRTSGIRVYEQYF. V and J are TRBV5-6 and TRBJ2-5, with 12 bases lining up with TRBD2. The J call may be incorrect, as the DNA end agrees better with TRBJ2-7. The CDR3 spans 17 residues. Per germline, CDR1 SGHDT and CDR2 YYEEEE.

This rearrangement joins TRBV7-3 to TRBJ2-3; 15 bases match TRBD2. Trimming at V came to 4 bases and at J to 8 bases, leaving 7 bases not matched to a gene. CDR3 size: 16 residues. The germline gives CDR1 SGHTA, CDR2 FQGTGA. In DNA form, the CDR3 reads TGTGCCAGCAGCTCCGAACCGGGACTAGCGGGAGGTACGCAGTATTTT. It yields the protein CASSSEPGLAGGTQYF.

This clone was recorded a few times. V and J are TRBV6-5 and TRBJ2-7; 8 nucleotides agree with TRBD1. The germline CDR1 and CDR2 sequences are MNHEY and SVGAGI. V trimming: 6 bases; J trimming: 6 bases; junction bases outside the gene matches: 13. This CDR3 spans 15 amino acids. For the CDR3, the DNA is TGTGCCAGCAGAGGGACCGGGACAGGTTCATCCGAGCAGTACTTC. It translates to CASRGTGTGSSEQYF.

This chain uses TRBV11-3 with TRBJ2-5; D uncertain. V shed 2 bases and J shed 1 base, with 11 bases lying between them. This CDR3 comprises 15 residues. Germline CDR1 and CDR2: SGHNT and YENEEA. The CDR3 DNA reads TGTGCCAGCAGCTTACGATCAGATTTCCAAGAGACCCAGTACTTC. Translation gives CASSLRSDFQETQYF. Using reference TRBV11-3 and TRBJ2-5 for the parts outside the CDR3, the full variable domain is EAGVVQSPRYKIIEKKQPVAFWCNPISGHNTLYWYLQNLGQGPELLIRYENEEAVDDSQLPKDRFSAERLKGVDSTLKIQPAELGDSAVYLCASSLRSDFQETQYFGPGTRLLVL.

The CDR3: CASRTRGQGAYEQYF. The CDR3 DNA is TGTGCCAGCAGAACTCGGGGACAGGGGGCCTACGAGCAGTACTTC. This chain uses TRBV28 with TRBJ2-7; the match to TRBD1 covers 11 bases. The CDR3 covers 15 residues. Germline lookup yields CDR1 MDHEN and CDR2 SYDVKM. The ends lost 6 bases at V and 2 bases at J; junction bases unmatched: 6.

The chain uses TRBV2 and TRBJ1-1, with 10 bases identical to TRBD1. Germline V gene lookup returns CDR1 SNHLY and CDR2 FYNNEI. J was trimmed by 1 base and V by 5 bases; bases with no gene match: 16. This CDR3 spans 19 amino acids. CDR3 sequence reads: CASSTLPGQGIFGNTEAFF. The CDR3 DNA follows: TGTGCCAGCAGTACCCTTCCGGGACAGGGGATATTCGGGAACACTGAAGCTTTCTTT.